The count of the clone carrying this T cell receptor beta chain is one. The antigen is unknown. The donors were healthy bone marrow donors. Vbeta (60) and Jbeta (13) primers were used in the PCR. Profiled with immunoSEQ multiplex PCR; TCRdb holds only in-frame clones, not every one. The sample yields 140,000 to 150,000 clones, over 60% seen once. This sample was taken from a study of cytomegalovirus exposure and HLA in healthy donors. Study-level points and caveats: There were about 160 TCR beta chains listed as cytomegalovirus-associated. Across donors, most TCRs were seen rarely, yet some public ones were widespread.

Looked up from germline, CDR1 is MDHEN and CDR2 is SYDVKM. After removal of 6 bases from V and 8 bases from J, the junction contained 14 bases not matched to a gene. This CDR3 spans 16 amino acids. The clonotype was recovered from a man aged 35 to 55 in good health and CMV-seronegative. The sequenced material came from PBMCs. The chain joins TRBV28 to TRBJ1-2; 11 positions match TRBD1. The DNA of the CDR3 is TGTGCCAGCAGCCCATCCGGGACAGGGGGTTTCTCGGGCTACACCTTC. Protein sequence: CASSPSGTGGFSGYTF.